The rows below give T cell receptor beta chains drawn from one sample of a study of CD8+ T cells in alopecia areata. Measured with immunoSEQ multiplex PCR; TCRdb has only the in-frame clones, and not every one. The profile shows around 150,000 clones, about three fifths of them singletons. The input for sequencing was CD4+ T cells sorted from blood, taken at week 4, from a patient treated with tofacitinib. These receptors all stem from a human donor with alopecia areata. Each CDR3 is given with its conserved first and last residue. Each record gives: CDR3 protein, CDR3 DNA, V gene, J gene, D gene, clone size. The D gene is left open where the match is weak. Size is stated for part of the rows, as once, few or many counts, or as a class when the clone is expanded.

CASSLGSHNEQFF	TGCGCCAGCAGCTTGGGGTCGCACAATGAGCAGTTCTTC	TRBV5-1	TRBJ2-1	NA	NA
CASSVRGRTDTQYF	TGTGCCAGCAGCGTCCGGGGGCGCACAGATACGCAGTATTTT	TRBV5-4	TRBJ2-3	NA	NA
CSVAPGGGGRYEQYF	TGCAGCGTTGCCCCAGGGGGCGGGGGACGTTACGAGCAGTACTTC	TRBV29-1	TRBJ2-7	NA	NA
CASGVSGQNLLGYTF	TGTGCCAGCGGCGTTTCGGGGCAGAACCTTTTGGGCTACACCTTC	TRBV6-5	TRBJ1-2	NA	few
CAWSAQNTGELFF	TGTGCCTGGAGTGCCCAGAACACCGGGGAGCTGTTTTTT	TRBV30	TRBJ2-2	NA	NA
CASSLEGGSGYTF	TGTGCCAGCAGCTTGGAAGGGGGCAGTGGCTACACCTTC	TRBV5-4	TRBJ1-2	TRBD1	NA
CSVTGLNEQFF	TGCAGCGTTACCGGCCTCAATGAGCAGTTCTTC	TRBV29-1	TRBJ2-1	NA	NA
CSVVKGADGELFF	TGCAGCGTTGTAAAGGGGGCCGACGGGGAGCTGTTTTTT	TRBV29-1	TRBJ2-2	TRBD1	NA
CSVKDSNGNQPQHF	TGCAGCGTTAAAGACTCAAATGGGAATCAGCCCCAGCATTTT	TRBV29-1	TRBJ1-5	NA	few
CASSSTSGASYNEQFF	TGTGCCAGCAGTTCGACTAGCGGGGCGTCCTACAATGAGCAGTTCTTC	TRBV6-5	TRBJ2-1	TRBD2	NA
CAWSLQMNTEAFF	TGTGCCTGGAGTCTACAGATGAACACTGAAGCTTTCTTT	TRBV30	TRBJ1-1	NA	few
CASSARGVNTEAFF	TGTGCCAGCAGCGCCCGGGGAGTGAACACTGAAGCTTTCTTT	TRBV7-9	TRBJ1-1	NA	NA
CSGDVNTEAFF	TGCAGCGGGGACGTAAACACTGAAGCTTTCTTT	TRBV29-1	TRBJ1-1	NA	NA
CSARGQGLGETQYF	TGCAGCGCCAGAGGGCAGGGCTTAGGGGAGACCCAGTACTTC	TRBV29-1	TRBJ2-5	NA	NA
CAISEVQGNTQYF	TGTGCCATCAGTGAGGTACAGGGAAATACGCAGTATTTT	TRBV10-3	TRBJ2-3	NA	NA
CSALWGSETQYF	TGCAGCGCACTATGGGGTTCAGAGACCCAGTACTTC	TRBV29-1	TRBJ2-5	NA	NA
CATRSSGGVNTGELFF	TGTGCCACGAGATCTAGCGGGGGGGTGAACACCGGGGAGCTGTTTTTT	TRBV10-3	TRBJ2-2	TRBD2	NA
CASSLAGGNYNEQFF	TGCGCCAGCTCCCTAGCGGGGGGAAACTACAATGAGCAGTTCTTC	TRBV10-2	TRBJ2-1	TRBD2	many
CASSQDGGGSSYNSPLHF	TGCGCCAGCAGCCAAGATGGTGGGGGGAGCTCCTATAATTCACCCCTCCACTTT	TRBV4-3	TRBJ1-6	NA	NA
CASSERESYEQYF	TGCGCCAGCAGTGAGAGGGAATCCTACGAGCAGTACTTC	TRBV10-2	TRBJ2-7	NA	NA
CSVGRSSYEQYF	TGCAGCGTTGGCCGCTCCTCCTACGAGCAGTACTTC	TRBV29-1	TRBJ2-7	NA	NA
CASSFLTGNYGYTF	TGTGCCAGCAGCTTCCTGACAGGGAACTATGGCTACACCTTC	TRBV7-9	TRBJ1-2	TRBD1	few
CSVWGANVLTF	TGCAGCGTTTGGGGGGCCAACGTCCTGACTTTC	TRBV29-1	TRBJ2-6	NA	few
CAISESEAEAFF	TGTGCCATCAGTGAGTCGGAGGCTGAAGCTTTCTTT	TRBV10-3	TRBJ1-1	NA	NA
CASSTGQETQYF	TGCGCCAGCAGCACTGGACAAGAGACCCAGTACTTC	TRBV5-1	TRBJ2-5	NA	NA
CASSLGRGLSTDTQYF	TGCGCCAGCAGCTTGGGTCGGGGACTAAGCACAGATACGCAGTATTTT	TRBV5-1	TRBJ2-3	TRBD2	NA
CARQGSDGYTF	TGTGCCAGGCAGGGTTCGGATGGCTACACCTTC	TRBV30	TRBJ1-2	NA	NA
CSVSSRVSGTDTQYF	TGCAGCGTTTCATCCAGGGTTTCTGGCACAGATACGCAGTATTTT	TRBV29-1	TRBJ2-3	NA	NA
CSASPPNEQFF	TGCAGCGCCTCCCCACCAAATGAGCAGTTCTTC	TRBV29-1	TRBJ2-1	NA	NA
CASSFGGASSYNEQFF	TGCGCCAGCAGCTTTGGAGGGGCTAGCTCCTACAATGAGCAGTTCTTC	TRBV5-1	TRBJ2-1	NA	NA
CASSVAPGTLYEQYF	TGTGCCAGCAGCGTAGCCCCCGGGACGCTCTACGAGCAGTACTTC	TRBV9	TRBJ2-7	NA	NA